This T cell receptor (beta chain) is from a study of T-cell reconstitution after alpha-beta-depleted transplantation in children. Regarding the study as a whole: About two months after transplant, alpha-beta T cells reportedly came from several hundred expanded graft clones. Surviving recipient T cells and thymic progenitors produced the high day-60 TCRbeta diversity seen in some patients. At the one-year point after transplant, T-cell counts and TCRbeta diversity were found to come mostly from T cells that had been newly produced.

Preparing the TCRbeta library involved the use of unique molecular identifiers. TCRdb fed the PCR reads into MiXCR, producing one record per CDR3 protein. The top ten clones hold about 2.2% of a sample with some 600,000 distinct CDR3 sequences, approximately 13% of them seen once. This clonotype has a count of ten or more. As yet, its antigen is unknown. The sequence was obtained from a male patient under 18 who had a stem cell transplant for acute myeloid leukemia, so the T cells may come from the graft donor. The sample was PBMCs, mostly from graft donor cells, taken 360 days after TCRalphabeta/CD19-depleted stem cell transplant.

CDR3 sequence (DNA): TGCAGTGCTCCGGACAAAACAGATACGCAGTATTTT. Protein sequence: CSAPDKTDTQYF. The chain employs TRBV20-1 and TRBJ2-3; tentative D call: TRBD1 (5 bases). Trimming left V 5 bases short and J 3 bases short, with 9 bases between. Germline CDR1 reads DFQATT; CDR2 reads SNEGSKA (reference sequence). The CDR3 is 12 residues long.